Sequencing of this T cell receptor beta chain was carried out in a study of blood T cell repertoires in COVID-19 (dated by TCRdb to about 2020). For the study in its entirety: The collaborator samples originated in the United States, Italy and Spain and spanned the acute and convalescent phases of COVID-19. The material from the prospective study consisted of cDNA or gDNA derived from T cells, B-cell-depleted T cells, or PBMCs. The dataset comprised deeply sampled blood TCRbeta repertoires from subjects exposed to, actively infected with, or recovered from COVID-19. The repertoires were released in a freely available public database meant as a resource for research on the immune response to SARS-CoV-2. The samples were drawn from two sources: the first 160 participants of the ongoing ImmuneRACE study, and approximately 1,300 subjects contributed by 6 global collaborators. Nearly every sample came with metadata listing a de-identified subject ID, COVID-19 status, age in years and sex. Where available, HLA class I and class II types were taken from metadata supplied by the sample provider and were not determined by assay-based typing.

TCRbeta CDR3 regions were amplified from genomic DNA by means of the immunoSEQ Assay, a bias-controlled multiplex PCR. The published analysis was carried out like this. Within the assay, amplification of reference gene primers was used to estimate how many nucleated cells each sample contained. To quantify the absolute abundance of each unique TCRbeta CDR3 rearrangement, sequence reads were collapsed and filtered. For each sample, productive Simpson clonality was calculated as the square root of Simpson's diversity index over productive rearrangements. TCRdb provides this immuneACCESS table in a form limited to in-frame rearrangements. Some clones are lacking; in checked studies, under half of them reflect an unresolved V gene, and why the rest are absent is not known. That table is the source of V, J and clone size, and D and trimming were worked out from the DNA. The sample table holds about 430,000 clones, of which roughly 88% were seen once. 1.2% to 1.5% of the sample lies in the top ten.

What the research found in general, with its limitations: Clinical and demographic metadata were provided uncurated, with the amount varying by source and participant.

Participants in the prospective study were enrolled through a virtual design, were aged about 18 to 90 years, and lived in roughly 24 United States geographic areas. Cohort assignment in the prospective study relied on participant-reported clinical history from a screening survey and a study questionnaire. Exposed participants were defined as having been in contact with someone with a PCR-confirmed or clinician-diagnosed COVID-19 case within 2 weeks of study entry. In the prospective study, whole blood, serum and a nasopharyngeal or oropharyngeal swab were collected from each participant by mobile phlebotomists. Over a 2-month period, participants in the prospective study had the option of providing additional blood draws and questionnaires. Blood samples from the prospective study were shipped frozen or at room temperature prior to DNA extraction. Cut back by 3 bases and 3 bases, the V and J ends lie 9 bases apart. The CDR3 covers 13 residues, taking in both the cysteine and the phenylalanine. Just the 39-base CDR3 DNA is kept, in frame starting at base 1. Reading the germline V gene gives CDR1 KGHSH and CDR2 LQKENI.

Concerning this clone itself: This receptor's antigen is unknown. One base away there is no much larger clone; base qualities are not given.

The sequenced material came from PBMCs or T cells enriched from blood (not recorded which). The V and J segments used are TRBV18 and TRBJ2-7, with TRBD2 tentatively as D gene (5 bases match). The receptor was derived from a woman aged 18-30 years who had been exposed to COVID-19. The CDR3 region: CASSPQEVYEQYF. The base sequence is TGTGCCAGCTCACCCCAGGAGGTCTACGAGCAGTACTTC.